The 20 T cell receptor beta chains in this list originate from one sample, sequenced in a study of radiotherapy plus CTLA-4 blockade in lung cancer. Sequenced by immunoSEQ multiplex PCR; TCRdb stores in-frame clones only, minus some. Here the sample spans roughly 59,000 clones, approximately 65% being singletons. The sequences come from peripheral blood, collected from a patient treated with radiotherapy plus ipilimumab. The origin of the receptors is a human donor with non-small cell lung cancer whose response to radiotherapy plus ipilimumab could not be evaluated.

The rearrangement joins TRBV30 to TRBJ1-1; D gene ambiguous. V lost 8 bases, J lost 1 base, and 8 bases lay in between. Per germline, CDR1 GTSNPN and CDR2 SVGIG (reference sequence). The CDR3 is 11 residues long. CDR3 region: CASERNTEAFF. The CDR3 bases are TGTGCCAGTGAGAGGAACACTGAAGCTTTCTTT.

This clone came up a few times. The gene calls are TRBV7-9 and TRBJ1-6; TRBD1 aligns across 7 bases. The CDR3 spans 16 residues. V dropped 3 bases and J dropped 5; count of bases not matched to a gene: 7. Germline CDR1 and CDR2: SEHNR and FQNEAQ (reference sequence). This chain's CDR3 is CASSLALGTDNSPLHF. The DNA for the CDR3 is TGTGCCAGCAGCTTGGCGTTGGGGACAGATAATTCACCCCTCCACTTT.

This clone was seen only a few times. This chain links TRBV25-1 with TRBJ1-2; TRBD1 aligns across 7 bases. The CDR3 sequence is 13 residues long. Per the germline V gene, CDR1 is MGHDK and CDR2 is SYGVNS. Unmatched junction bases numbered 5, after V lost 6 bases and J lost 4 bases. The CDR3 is CASRQGMFYGYTF. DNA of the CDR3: TGTGCCAGCAGACAGGGGATGTTCTATGGCTACACCTTC.

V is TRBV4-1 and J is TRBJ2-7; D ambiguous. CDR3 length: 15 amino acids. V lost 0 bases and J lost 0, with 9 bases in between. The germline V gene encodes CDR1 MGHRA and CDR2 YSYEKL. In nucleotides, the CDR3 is TGCGCCAGCAGCCAAGACAGATTTAACTCCTACGAGCAGTACTTC. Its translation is CASSQDRFNSYEQYF.

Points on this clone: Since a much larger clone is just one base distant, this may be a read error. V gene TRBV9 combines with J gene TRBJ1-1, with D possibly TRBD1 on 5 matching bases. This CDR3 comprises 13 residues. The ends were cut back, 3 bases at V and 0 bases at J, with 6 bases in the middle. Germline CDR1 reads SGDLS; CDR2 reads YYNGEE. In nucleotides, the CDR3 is TGTGCCAGCAGCGGACAGATGAACACTGAAGCTTTCTTT. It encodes CASSGQMNTEAFF.

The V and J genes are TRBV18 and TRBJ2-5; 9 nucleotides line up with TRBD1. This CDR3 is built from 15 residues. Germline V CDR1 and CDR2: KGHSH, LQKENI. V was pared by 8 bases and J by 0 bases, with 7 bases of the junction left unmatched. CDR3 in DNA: TGTGCCAGCCAAGCGACAGGGGGACACCAAGAGACCCAGTACTTC. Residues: CASQATGGHQETQYF.

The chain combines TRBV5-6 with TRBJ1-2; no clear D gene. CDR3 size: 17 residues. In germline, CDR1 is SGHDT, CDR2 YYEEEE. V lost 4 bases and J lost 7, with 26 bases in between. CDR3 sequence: CASSPAGSAGRTPGYTF. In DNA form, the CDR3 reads TGTGCCAGCAGCCCCGCCGGGAGCGCGGGCAGGACTCCTGGCTACACCTTC.

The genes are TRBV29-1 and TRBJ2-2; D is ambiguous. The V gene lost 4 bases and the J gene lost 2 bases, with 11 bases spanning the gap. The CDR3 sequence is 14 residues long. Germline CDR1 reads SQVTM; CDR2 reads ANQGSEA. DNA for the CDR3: TGCAGCGTTGGAGAGACTTCTAACACCGGGGAGCTGTTTTTT. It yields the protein CSVGETSNTGELFF.

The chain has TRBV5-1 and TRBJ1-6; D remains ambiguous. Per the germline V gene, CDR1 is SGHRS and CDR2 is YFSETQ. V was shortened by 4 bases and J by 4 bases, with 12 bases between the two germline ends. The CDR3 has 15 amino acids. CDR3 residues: CASSVSGEYNSPLHF. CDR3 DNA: TGCGCCAGCAGCGTATCAGGCGAATATAATTCACCCCTCCACTTT. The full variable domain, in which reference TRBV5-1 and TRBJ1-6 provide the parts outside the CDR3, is KAGVTQTPRYLIKTRGQQVTLSCSPISGHRSVSWYQQTPGQGLQFLFEYFSETQRNKGNFPGRFSGRQFSNSRSEMNVSTLELGDSALYLCASSVSGEYNSPLHFGNGTRLTVT.

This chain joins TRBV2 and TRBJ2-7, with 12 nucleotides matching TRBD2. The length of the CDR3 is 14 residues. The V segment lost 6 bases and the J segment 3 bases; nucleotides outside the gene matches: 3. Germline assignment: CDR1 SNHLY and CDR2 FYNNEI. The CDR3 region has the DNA TGTGCCAGCAGCCAGACTAGCGGGGGCTACGAGCAGTACTTC. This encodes CASSQTSGGYEQYF.

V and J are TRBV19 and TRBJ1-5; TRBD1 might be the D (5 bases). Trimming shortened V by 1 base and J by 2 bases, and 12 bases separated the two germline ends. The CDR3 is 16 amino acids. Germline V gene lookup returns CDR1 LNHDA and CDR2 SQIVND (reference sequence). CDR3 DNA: TGTGCCAGTAGTATAGGGGGCCTCTGGGGCAATCAGCCCCAGCATTTT. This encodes CASSIGGLWGNQPQHF.

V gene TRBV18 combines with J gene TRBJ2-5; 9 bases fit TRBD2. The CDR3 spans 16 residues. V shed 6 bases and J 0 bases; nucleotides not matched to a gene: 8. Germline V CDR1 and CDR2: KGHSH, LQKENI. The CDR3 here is CASSGTSGPYQETQYF. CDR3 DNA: TGTGCCAGCTCGGGAACTAGCGGGCCGTACCAAGAGACCCAGTACTTC. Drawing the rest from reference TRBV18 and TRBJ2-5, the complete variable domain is NAGVMQNPRHLVRRRGQEARLRCSPMKGHSHVYWYRQLPEEGLKFMVYLQKENIIDESGMPKERFSAEFPKEGPSILRIQQVVRGDSAAYFCASSGTSGPYQETQYFGPGTRLLVL.

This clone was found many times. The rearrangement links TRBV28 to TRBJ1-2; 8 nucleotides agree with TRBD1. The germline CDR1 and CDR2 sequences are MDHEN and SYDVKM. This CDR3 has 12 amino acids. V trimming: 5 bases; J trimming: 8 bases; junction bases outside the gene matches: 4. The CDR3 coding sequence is TGTGCCAGCAGTCCAGGGGGCTGGGGCTACACCTTC. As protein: CASSPGGWGYTF.

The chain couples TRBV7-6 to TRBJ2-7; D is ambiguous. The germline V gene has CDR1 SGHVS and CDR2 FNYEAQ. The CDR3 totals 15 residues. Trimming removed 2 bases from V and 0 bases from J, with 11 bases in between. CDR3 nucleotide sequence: TGTGCCAGCAGCTTACTATTGGGCAGCTCCTACGAGCAGTACTTC. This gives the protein CASSLLLGSSYEQYF.

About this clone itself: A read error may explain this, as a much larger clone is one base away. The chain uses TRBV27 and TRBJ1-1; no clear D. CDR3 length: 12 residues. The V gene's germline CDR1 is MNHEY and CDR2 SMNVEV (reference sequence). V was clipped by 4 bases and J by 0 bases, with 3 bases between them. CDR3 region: CASSYMNTEAFF. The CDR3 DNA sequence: TGTGCCAGCAGTTATATGAACACTGAAGCTTTCTTT.

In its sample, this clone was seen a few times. CDR3 in DNA: TGTGCCAGCAGCCCGGACACCCGTTTGAGCGAACTTCCCTACGAGCAGTACTTC. Translated, it gives CASSPDTRLSELPYEQYF. The chain carries TRBV5-6 and TRBJ2-7; the D gene is possibly TRBD1 (5 bases). V dropped 4 bases and J dropped 2 bases, with 25 bases sitting between them. Germline CDR1 reads SGHDT; CDR2 reads YYEEEE. The CDR3 sequence is 18 residues long.

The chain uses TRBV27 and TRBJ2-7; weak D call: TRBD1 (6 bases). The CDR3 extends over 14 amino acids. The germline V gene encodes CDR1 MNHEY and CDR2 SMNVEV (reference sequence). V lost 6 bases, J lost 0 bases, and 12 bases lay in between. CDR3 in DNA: TGTGCCAGCAGACCCTTGGACAGCTCCTACGAGCAGTACTTC. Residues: CASRPLDSSYEQYF.

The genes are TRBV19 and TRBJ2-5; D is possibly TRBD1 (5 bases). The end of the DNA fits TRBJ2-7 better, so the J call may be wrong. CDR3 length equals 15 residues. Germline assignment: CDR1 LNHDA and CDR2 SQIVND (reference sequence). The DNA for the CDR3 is TGTGCCAGTACCGCAGACAGCCGTGGGTCCTACGAGCAGTACTTC. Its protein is CASTADSRGSYEQYF.

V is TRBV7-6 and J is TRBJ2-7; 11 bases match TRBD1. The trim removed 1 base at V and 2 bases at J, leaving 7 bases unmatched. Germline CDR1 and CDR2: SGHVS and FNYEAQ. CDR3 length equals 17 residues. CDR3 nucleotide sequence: TGTGCCAGCAGCTTAGGAGGGGCGGGACAGGGGGCCTACGAGCAGTACTTC. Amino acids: CASSLGGAGQGAYEQYF.

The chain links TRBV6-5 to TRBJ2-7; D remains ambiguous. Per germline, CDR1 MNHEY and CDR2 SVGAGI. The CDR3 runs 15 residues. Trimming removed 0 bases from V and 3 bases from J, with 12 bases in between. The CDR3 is CASSYSRNGYYEQYF. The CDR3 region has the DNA TGTGCCAGCAGTTACTCCAGGAACGGTTACTACGAGCAGTACTTC.